The 18 T cell receptor beta chains listed next were all sequenced from one sample in a study of OX40 agonist ivuxolimab in advanced cancers. Using immunoSEQ multiplex PCR, the repertoire was profiled, and TCRdb retains in-frame clones only, with some absent. The data contain about 43,000 clones, roughly 94% of them seen just once; the ten biggest clones take up 11%. Material: CD4+ or CD8+ T cells sorted from blood, obtained in a trial of the OX40 agonist ivuxolimab. All receptors derive from an adult with an advanced solid tumor such as melanoma, head and neck, liver or kidney cancer.

The chain uses TRBV27 and TRBJ1-3; D possibly corresponds to TRBD1 (6 bases). The CDR3 runs to 14 residues. Germline values: CDR1 MNHEY, CDR2 SMNVEV (reference sequence). Trimming left V 5 bases short and J 2 bases short, with 10 bases between. The CDR3 DNA sequence: TGTGCCAGCAGTCCGGACAGAGCTGGAAACACCATATATTTT. Translation: CASSPDRAGNTIYF.

V and J are TRBV2 and TRBJ1-1; no clear D gene. The CDR3 runs to 12 residues. Germline CDR1 reads SNHLY; CDR2 reads FYNNEI. The germline V and J ends were trimmed by 4 bases and 0 bases, with 3 bases remaining between them. CDR3 sequence: CASSAVNTEAFF. CDR3 sequence (DNA): TGTGCCAGCAGTGCAGTGAACACTGAAGCTTTCTTT.

This clone was seen just once. The chain uses TRBV10-3 and TRBJ2-2; D is undetermined. The CDR3 is made up of 16 amino acids. Deletions cut 3 bases from V and 3 bases from J, with 14 bases between. The germline V gene encodes CDR1 ENHRY and CDR2 SYGVKD. The CDR3: CAISDPTSDHTGELFF. The CDR3 DNA reads TGTGCCATCAGTGACCCTACCAGCGATCACACCGGGGAGCTGTTTTTT.

J is TRBJ2-6 and V is TRBV13, with 7 bases fitting TRBD1. Germline V lookup: CDR1 PRHDT, CDR2 FYEKMQ (reference sequence). The CDR3 is 19 amino acids. Trimming at V came to 5 bases and at J to 3 bases, leaving 16 bases not matched to a gene. For the CDR3, the DNA is TGTGCCAGCAGCCCCCCCCAAGGGGGCGTCGGAGATGGGGCCAACGTCCTGACTTTC. Translated, it gives CASSPPQGGVGDGANVLTF.

This clone was counted a few times. The chain employs TRBV5-4 and TRBJ1-2, with D perhaps matching TRBD1 (6 bases). The CDR3 has 14 residues. Germline CDR1 is SGHNT and CDR2 is YYREEE (reference sequence). V was shortened by 3 bases and J by 1 base, with 10 bases between the two germline ends. The CDR3 region has the DNA TGTGCCAGCAGCTCCGGGACAAGTAACTATGGCTACACCTTC. It codes for CASSSGTSNYGYTF.

This chain connects TRBV30 to TRBJ1-4, with a weak D call TRBD1 (6 bases). The germline gives CDR1 GTSNPN, CDR2 SVGIG (reference sequence). Trimming removed 3 bases from V and 8 bases from J, with 19 bases in between. This CDR3 has 15 amino acids. As DNA, the CDR3 is TGTGCCTGGAGACAGATCGACAGGAGTAACGAAAAACTGTTTTTT. Residues: CAWRQIDRSNEKLFF.

The rearrangement joins TRBV9 to TRBJ1-1, with D unresolved. Trimming shortened V by 0 bases and J by 3 bases, and 9 bases separated the two germline ends. The length of the CDR3 is 14 residues. CDR1 is SGDLS and CDR2 is YYNGEE in the germline V gene. The CDR3 region is CASSVARADTEAFF. DNA of the CDR3: TGTGCCAGCAGCGTAGCCCGCGCGGACACTGAAGCTTTCTTT.

Written as DNA, the CDR3 is TGTGCCAGCTCGCGGGACAGATTATCTGGGGCCAACGTCCTGACTTTC. It translates to CASSRDRLSGANVLTF. This chain uses TRBV18 with TRBJ2-6; D possibly corresponds to TRBD1 (7 bases). Between the trimmed V and J ends, which lost 6 bases and 1 base, there was a span of 13 bases. The CDR3 contains 16 residues. From germline, CDR1 is KGHSH and CDR2 LQKENI.

The chain uses TRBV28 and TRBJ2-7, with D possibly matching TRBD2 (6 bases). V was shortened by 6 bases and J by 5 bases, with 20 bases between the two germline ends. This CDR3 has 15 residues. Per the germline V gene, CDR1 is MDHEN and CDR2 is SYDVKM. For the CDR3, the DNA is TGTGCCAGCAGCGGGCACCGGGAGCCTTTCAACGAGCAGTACTTC. Amino acids: CASSGHREPFNEQYF.

V is TRBV14 and J is TRBJ1-2; maybe TRBD1 (6 bases). Germline V gives CDR1 SGHDN, CDR2 FVKESK. V shed 2 bases and J shed 7 bases, with 17 bases lying between them. The CDR3 spans 15 residues. The CDR3 coding sequence is TGTGCCAGCAGCCAACCGGACGGCCAAGGGGGTGGCTACACCTTC. Protein product: CASSQPDGQGGGYTF.

Here the CDR3 reads CASSLLRTGLSSYEQYF. CDR3 DNA sequence: TGCGCCAGCAGCCTTCTCCGGACAGGACTCTCCTCCTACGAGCAGTACTTC. The gene calls are TRBV4-1 and TRBJ2-7, with TRBD1 matching 7 bases. This CDR3 contains 17 residues. Germline trimming cut 4 bases from V and 0 bases from J; bases unmatched to any gene: 12. Germline CDR1 reads MGHRA; CDR2 reads YSYEKL.

V usage is TRBV28 and J usage is TRBJ2-3, with D perhaps matching TRBD2 (6 bases). This CDR3 comprises 14 residues. Germline CDR1 is MDHEN and CDR2 is SYDVKM. V gave up 6 bases and J gave up 5 bases, with 15 bases separating them. CDR3 sequence: CASSPGRHVDTQYF. The CDR3 DNA reads TGTGCCAGCAGCCCGGGGAGGCACGTAGATACGCAGTATTTT.

This sequence joins TRBV4-3 and TRBJ2-1; 11 bases align to TRBD2. The germline V gene encodes CDR1 LGHNA and CDR2 YSLEER. Unmatched junction bases numbered 8, after V lost 0 bases and J lost 7 bases. The CDR3 sequence is 17 residues long. The CDR3 loop reads CASSQDGAGLAGNEQFF. CDR3 nucleotides: TGCGCCAGCAGCCAAGATGGGGCCGGACTAGCGGGTAATGAGCAGTTCTTC.

The CDR3 sequence: CASSQINSGNTIYF. The CDR3 bases are TGTGCCAGCAGCCAAATAAACTCTGGAAACACCATATATTTT. J is TRBJ1-3 and V is TRBV14; no clear D gene. Looked up from germline, CDR1 is SGHDN and CDR2 is FVKESK. V was pared by 2 bases and J by 0 bases, with 5 bases between. CDR3 length equals 14 residues. Supplemented by reference TRBV14 and TRBJ1-3, the full variable domain reads EAGVTQFPSHSVIEKGQTVTLRCDPISGHDNLYWYRRVMGKEIKFLLHFVKESKQDESGMPNNRFLAERTGGTYSTLKVQPAELEDSGVYFCASSQINSGNTIYFGEGSWLTVV.

The chain carries TRBV7-9 and TRBJ1-2, with D tentatively TRBD1 (6 bases). The V gene's germline CDR1 is SEHNR and CDR2 FQNEAQ (reference sequence). The CDR3 has 16 amino acids. V shed 4 bases and J shed 6 bases, with 21 bases lying between them. CDR3 nucleotides: TGTGCCAGCAGCTGGGTGGGGGCAGGGAGGAGGAATGGCTACACCTTC. Its protein product is CASSWVGAGRRNGYTF. Full variable domain (outside the CDR3, taken from reference TRBV7-9 and TRBJ1-2): DTGVSQNPRHKITKRGQNVTFRCDPISEHNRLYWYRQTLGQGPEFLTYFQNEAQLEKSRLLSDRFSAERPKGSFSTLEIQRTEQGDSAMYLCASSWVGAGRRNGYTFGSGTRLTVV.

The chain joins TRBV7-6 to TRBJ2-1; 9 bases line up with TRBD2. V lost 5 bases to trimming and J lost 2 bases; unmatched junction nucleotides: 4. The CDR3 runs to 15 residues. Germline CDR1 is SGHVS and CDR2 is FNYEAQ. The CDR3 here is CASSEAGGTYNEQFF. For the CDR3, the DNA is TGTGCCAGCAGCGAAGCGGGAGGAACCTACAATGAGCAGTTCTTC.

The chain has TRBV6-1 and TRBJ2-5, with D tentatively TRBD2 (5 bases). Trimming stripped 4 bases from V and 5 bases from J, with 11 bases between. Per germline, CDR1 MNHNS and CDR2 SASEGT. CDR3 size: 13 residues. DNA of the CDR3: TGTGCCAGCAGTGGGCTAGCTTTGGAGACCCAGTACTTC. This sequence encodes CASSGLALETQYF.

The chain couples TRBV19 to TRBJ2-3; D possibly corresponds to TRBD2 (6 bases). The CDR3 has 14 amino acids. V lost 6 bases, J lost 5 bases, and 15 bases lay in between. Germline V gene lookup returns CDR1 LNHDA and CDR2 SQIVND (reference sequence). CDR3 bases: TGTGCCAGTAGCGGGAGAGGATTAATAGATACGCAGTATTTT. As protein: CASSGRGLIDTQYF.